The 10 T cell receptor beta chains reported below all come from one sample, sequenced in a study of control samples from healthy donors and cancer patients. TCRdb's table, derived via immunoSEQ multiplex PCR, lists solely in-frame clones and lacks some. The repertoire holds 120,000 or so clones, with approximately 87% as singletons. Sequencing was done on a sample of blood. These receptors originate from a man younger than 45 in good health.

This chain joins TRBV29-1 and TRBJ2-7, with TRBD1 identical over 9 bases. With V trimmed by 7 bases and J by 6 bases, 7 bases remained unmatched. Germline V CDR1 and CDR2: SQVTM, ANQGSEA. CDR3 length: 12 amino acids. In DNA, the CDR3 is TGCAGCGGGAGGGGACAGGGCCTCGAGCAGTACTTC. It yields the protein CSGRGQGLEQYF.

This clone has ten or more counts. The same CDR3 can be traced to other DNA sequences in this sample. In DNA, the CDR3 is TGTGCCAGCAGTTATTTGGGGGAATCACCCCTCCACTTT. Translated: CASSYLGESPLHF. The genes are TRBV6-5 and TRBJ1-6; possible D gene TRBD1, 5 bases. Trimming took off 3 bases at V and 10 bases at J, with 10 bases between the two ends. Per the germline V gene, CDR1 is MNHEY and CDR2 is SVGAGI. CDR3 length equals 13 residues.

This chain connects TRBV2 to TRBJ1-5, with 7 bases identical to TRBD1. V lost 7 bases and J lost 5; bases outside the gene matches: 8. The CDR3 runs 14 residues. The germline V gene has CDR1 SNHLY and CDR2 FYNNEI. CDR3 in DNA: TGTGCCAGCAAGCGACAGGGAAATGATCAGCCCCAGCATTTT. It is translated as CASKRQGNDQPQHF.

This clone was recorded a few times. The chain uses TRBV4-1 and TRBJ1-5; D not resolved. This CDR3 region has 12 residues. Trimming left V 1 base short and J 3 bases short, with 1 base between. Germline CDR1 reads MGHRA; CDR2 reads YSYEKL. This chain's CDR3 is CASSQVNQPQHF. The DNA of the CDR3 is TGCGCCAGCAGCCAAGTCAATCAGCCCCAGCATTTT.

This CDR3 reads CASSLRGQGATNTEAFF. CDR3 bases: TGTGCCAGCAGCTTAAGGGGCCAGGGAGCGACGAACACTGAAGCTTTCTTT. The genes are TRBV7-3 and TRBJ1-1; a weak D match, TRBD1 (5 bases). V gave up 1 base and J gave up 1 base, with 16 bases separating them. Germline assignment: CDR1 SGHTA and CDR2 FQGTGA. The CDR3 length is 17 residues.

The gene calls are TRBV7-8 and TRBJ1-5, with D unresolved. This CDR3 is 12 amino acids long. The V and J ends lost 0 bases and 6 bases respectively, with 3 bases between them. Germline CDR1 reads SGHVS; CDR2 reads FQNEAQ. The CDR3 region has the DNA TGTGCCAGCAGCTTAGCGAGTCAGCCCCAGCATTTT. It translates to CASSLASQPQHF.

The rearrangement uses TRBV3-1 (or the pseudogene TRBV3-2) and TRBJ1-4; D gene unclear. The CDR3 consists of 16 residues. Looked up from germline, CDR1 is LGHDT and CDR2 is YNNKEL (reference sequence). The V and J ends lost 3 bases and 8 bases respectively, with 19 bases between them. Here the CDR3 reads CASSQASQRGSEKLFF. The CDR3 DNA is TGTGCCAGCAGCCAGGCTTCACAACGAGGGTCGGAAAAACTGTTTTTT.

The CDR3, as DNA: TGCGCCAGCAGCTTCCGACAGGGGGCGTCTTCCGGGGAGCTGTTTTTT. Residues: CASSFRQGASSGELFF. The V call is TRBV5-1, the J call TRBJ2-2; 10 nucleotides match TRBD1. With 2 bases clipped from V and 6 bases from J, the junction kept 7 bases outside the gene matches. The CDR3 spans 16 residues. CDR1 is SGHRS, CDR2 YFSETQ, per germline.

V usage is TRBV21-1 and J usage is TRBJ2-7; the DNA was not compared with TRBD1, the D call given in the table. TRBV21-1 is assigned pseudogene status. CDR3 length: 17 amino acids. CDR3 protein: CASSKACGQSFYYEQYF. The CDR3 region has the DNA TGTGCCAGCAGCAAAGCTTGCGGACAGAGTTTTTACTACGAGCAGTACTTC.

The chain uses TRBV27 and TRBJ1-2; 11 positions agree with TRBD1. Per germline, CDR1 MNHEY and CDR2 SMNVEV (reference sequence). V lost 6 bases and J lost 7; bases outside the gene matches: 16. The CDR3 sequence is 17 residues long. In DNA form, the CDR3 reads TGTGCCAGCAGCAAACCCCCGGGACAGGGGGAAGAGGCTGGCTACACCTTC. It encodes CASSKPPGQGEEAGYTF.